This record concerns one T cell receptor (beta chain) sequence. This record belongs to a study of blood T cell repertoires in COVID-19. Overall study: Sources were T cells, B-cell-depleted T cells, or PBMCs; the material itself was cDNA or gDNA.

The CDR3 totals 15 residues. The V segment lost 5 bases and the J segment 5 bases; nucleotides outside the gene matches: 11. Germline V gives CDR1 MDHEN, CDR2 SYDVKM. Using immunoSEQ multiplex PCR, the repertoire was profiled, and TCRdb retains in-frame clones only, with some absent. The sample shows 400,000 to 500,000 clones, about 88% of them seen only once. This TCR derives from a woman aged 18-29 years who had been exposed to COVID-19. The chain uses TRBV28 and TRBJ2-5; 7 nucleotides line up with TRBD2. Sequencing was done on a sample of PBMCs or T cells enriched from blood (not recorded which). CDR3 sequence (DNA): TGTGCCAGCAGTCCCCGGGGGAGGGTTGGGGAGACCCAGTACTTC. Translating gives CASSPRGRVGETQYF.